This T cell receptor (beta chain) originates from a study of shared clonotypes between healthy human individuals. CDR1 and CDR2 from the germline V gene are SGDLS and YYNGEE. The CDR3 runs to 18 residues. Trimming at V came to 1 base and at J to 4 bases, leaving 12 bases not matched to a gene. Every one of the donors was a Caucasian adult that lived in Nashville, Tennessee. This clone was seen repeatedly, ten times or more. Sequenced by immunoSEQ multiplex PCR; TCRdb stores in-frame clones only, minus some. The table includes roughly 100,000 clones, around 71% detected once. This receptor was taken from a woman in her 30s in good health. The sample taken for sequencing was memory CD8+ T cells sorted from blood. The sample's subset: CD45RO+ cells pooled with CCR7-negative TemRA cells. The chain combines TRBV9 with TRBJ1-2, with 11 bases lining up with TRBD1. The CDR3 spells CASSVTSGQGAFSYGYTF. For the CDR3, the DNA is TGTGCCAGCAGCGTAACTTCCGGACAGGGGGCTTTTAGCTATGGCTACACCTTC.